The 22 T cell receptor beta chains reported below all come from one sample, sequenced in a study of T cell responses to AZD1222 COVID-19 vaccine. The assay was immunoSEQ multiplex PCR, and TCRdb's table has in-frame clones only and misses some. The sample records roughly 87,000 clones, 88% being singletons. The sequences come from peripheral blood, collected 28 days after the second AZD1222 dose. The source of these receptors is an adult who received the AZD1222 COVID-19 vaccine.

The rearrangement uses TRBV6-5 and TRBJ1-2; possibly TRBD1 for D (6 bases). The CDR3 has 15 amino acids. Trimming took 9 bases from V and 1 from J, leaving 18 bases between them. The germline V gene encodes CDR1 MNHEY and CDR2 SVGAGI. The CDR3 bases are TGTGCCAGTCACCAAGGGGGGCGAATTAACTATGGCTACACCTTC. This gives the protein CASHQGGRINYGYTF.

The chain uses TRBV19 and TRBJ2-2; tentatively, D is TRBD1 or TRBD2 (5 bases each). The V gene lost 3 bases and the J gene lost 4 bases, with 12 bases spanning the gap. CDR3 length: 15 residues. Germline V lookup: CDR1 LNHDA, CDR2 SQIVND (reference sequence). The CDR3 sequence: CASSMGLASTGELFF. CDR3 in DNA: TGTGCCAGTAGTATGGGGCTAGCAAGCACCGGGGAGCTGTTTTTT. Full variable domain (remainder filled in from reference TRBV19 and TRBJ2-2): DGGITQSPKYLFRKEGQNVTLSCEQNLNHDAMYWYRQDPGQGLRLIYYSQIVNDFQKGDIAEGYSVSREKKESFPLTVTSAQKNPTAFYLCASSMGLASTGELFFGEGSRLTVL.

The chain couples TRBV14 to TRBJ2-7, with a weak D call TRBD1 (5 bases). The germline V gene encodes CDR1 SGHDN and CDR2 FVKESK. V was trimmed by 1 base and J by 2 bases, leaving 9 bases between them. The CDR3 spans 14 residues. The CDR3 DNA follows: TGTGCCAGCAGCCAAGGTAGGGGAACCTACGAGCAGTACTTC. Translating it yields CASSQGRGTYEQYF. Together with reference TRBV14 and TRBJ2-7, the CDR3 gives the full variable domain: EAGVTQFPSHSVIEKGQTVTLRCDPISGHDNLYWYRRVMGKEIKFLLHFVKESKQDESGMPNNRFLAERTGGTYSTLKVQPAELEDSGVYFCASSQGRGTYEQYFGPGTRLTVT.

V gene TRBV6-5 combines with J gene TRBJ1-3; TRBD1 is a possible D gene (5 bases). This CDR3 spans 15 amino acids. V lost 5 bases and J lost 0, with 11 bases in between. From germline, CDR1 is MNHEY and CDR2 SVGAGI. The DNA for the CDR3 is TGTGCCAGCAGTCAGGACACCTACTCTGGAAACACCATATATTTT. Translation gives CASSQDTYSGNTIYF.

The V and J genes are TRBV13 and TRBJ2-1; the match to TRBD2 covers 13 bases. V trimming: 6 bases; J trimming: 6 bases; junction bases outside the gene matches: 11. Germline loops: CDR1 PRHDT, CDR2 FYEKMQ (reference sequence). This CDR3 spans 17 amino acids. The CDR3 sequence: CASSSAGTSGDLNEQFF. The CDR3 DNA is TGTGCCAGCAGTTCCGCCGGGACTAGCGGGGACCTCAATGAGCAGTTCTTC.

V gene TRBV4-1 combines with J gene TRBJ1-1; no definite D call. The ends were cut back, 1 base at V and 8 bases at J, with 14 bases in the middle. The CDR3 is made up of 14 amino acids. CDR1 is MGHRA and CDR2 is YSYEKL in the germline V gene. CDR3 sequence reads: CASSQVPAQPEAFF. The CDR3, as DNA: TGCGCCAGCAGCCAAGTACCAGCCCAACCAGAAGCTTTCTTT.

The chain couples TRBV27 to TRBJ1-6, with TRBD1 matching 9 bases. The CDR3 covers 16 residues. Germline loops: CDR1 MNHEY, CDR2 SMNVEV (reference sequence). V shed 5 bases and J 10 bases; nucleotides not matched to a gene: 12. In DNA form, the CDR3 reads TGTGCCAGCAGTCAGGGGAGGACAGGGGTTGAATCACCCCTCCACTTT. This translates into CASSQGRTGVESPLHF.

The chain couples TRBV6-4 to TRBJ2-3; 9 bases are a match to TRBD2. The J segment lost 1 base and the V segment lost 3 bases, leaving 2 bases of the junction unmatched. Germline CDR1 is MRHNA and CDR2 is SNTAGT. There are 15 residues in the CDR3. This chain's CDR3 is CASSEIAGGTDTQYF. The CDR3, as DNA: TGTGCCAGCAGTGAAATAGCGGGAGGCACAGATACGCAGTATTTT.

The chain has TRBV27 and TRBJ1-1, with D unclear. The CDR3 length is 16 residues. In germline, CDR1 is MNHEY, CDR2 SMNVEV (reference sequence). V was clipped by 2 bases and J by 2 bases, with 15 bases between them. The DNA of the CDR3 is TGTGCCAGCAGTTTAAAAGTCCGGGATCGAAACACTGAAGCTTTCTTT. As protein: CASSLKVRDRNTEAFF.

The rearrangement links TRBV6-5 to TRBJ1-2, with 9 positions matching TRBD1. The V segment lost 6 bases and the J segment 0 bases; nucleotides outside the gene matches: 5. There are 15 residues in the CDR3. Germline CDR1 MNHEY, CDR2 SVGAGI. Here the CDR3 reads CASRGTGPSNYGYTF. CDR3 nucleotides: TGTGCCAGCAGGGGGACAGGGCCCTCTAACTATGGCTACACCTTC.

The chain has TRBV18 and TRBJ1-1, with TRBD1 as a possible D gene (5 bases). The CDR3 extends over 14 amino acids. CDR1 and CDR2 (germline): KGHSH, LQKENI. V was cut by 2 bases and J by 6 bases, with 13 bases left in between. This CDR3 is CASSPGTGEPEAFF. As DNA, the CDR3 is TGTGCCAGCTCACCAGGAACAGGCGAACCTGAAGCTTTCTTT.

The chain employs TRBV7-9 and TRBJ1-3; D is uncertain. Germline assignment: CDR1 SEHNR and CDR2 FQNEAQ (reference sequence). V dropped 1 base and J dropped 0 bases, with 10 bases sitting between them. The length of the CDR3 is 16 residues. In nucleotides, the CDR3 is TGTGCCAGCAGCTTAGTGCTGGCAGGCTCTGGAAACACCATATATTTT. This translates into CASSLVLAGSGNTIYF.

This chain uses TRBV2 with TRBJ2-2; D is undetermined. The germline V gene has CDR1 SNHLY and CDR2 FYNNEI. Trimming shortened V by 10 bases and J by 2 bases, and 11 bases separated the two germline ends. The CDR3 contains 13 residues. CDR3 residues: CATERTNTGELFF. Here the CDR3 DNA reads TGTGCCACCGAGAGAACTAACACCGGGGAGCTGTTTTTT.

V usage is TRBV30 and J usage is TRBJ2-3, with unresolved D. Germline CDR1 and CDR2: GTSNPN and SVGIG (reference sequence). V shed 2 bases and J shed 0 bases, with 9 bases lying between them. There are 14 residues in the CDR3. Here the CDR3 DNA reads TGTGCCTGGAGTACCGGAACTAGCACAGATACGCAGTATTTT. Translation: CAWSTGTSTDTQYF.

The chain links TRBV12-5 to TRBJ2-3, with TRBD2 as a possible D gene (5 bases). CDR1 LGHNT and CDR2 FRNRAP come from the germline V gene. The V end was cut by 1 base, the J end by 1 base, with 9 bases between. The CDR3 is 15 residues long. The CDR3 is CASGLEASRTDTQYF. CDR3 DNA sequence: TGTGCTAGTGGTTTGGAAGCTAGCCGCACAGATACGCAGTATTTT.

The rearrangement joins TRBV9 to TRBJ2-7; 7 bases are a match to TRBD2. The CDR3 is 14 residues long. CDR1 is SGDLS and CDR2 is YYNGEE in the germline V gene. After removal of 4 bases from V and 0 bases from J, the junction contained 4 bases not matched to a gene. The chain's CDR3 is CASSYSGNSYEQYF. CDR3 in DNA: TGTGCCAGCAGCTACAGCGGGAACTCCTACGAGCAGTACTTC.

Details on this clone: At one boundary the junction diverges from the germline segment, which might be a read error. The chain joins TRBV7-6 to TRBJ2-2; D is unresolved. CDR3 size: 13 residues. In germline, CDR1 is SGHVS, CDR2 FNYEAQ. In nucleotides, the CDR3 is TGTGCCAGCAGCTATAGGAACCCCGGGGAGCTGTTTTTT. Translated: CASSYRNPGELFF.

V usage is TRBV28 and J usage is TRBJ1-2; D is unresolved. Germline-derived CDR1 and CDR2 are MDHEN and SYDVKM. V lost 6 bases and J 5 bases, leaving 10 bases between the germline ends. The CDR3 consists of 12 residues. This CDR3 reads CASRETVYGYTF. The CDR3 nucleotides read TGTGCCAGCAGGGAGACTGTGTATGGCTACACCTTC.

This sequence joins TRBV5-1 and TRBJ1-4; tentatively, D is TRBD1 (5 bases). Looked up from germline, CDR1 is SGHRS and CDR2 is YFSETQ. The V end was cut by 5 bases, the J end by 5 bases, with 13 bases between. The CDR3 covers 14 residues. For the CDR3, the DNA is TGCGCCAGCAGGCAAGGGACGGGCAATGAAAAACTGTTTTTT. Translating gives CASRQGTGNEKLFF.

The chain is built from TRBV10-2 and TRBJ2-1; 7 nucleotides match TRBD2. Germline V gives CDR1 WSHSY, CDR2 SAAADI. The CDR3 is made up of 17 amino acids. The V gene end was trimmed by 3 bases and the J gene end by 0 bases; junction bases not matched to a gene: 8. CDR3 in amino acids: CASSDPPSGGSYNEQFF. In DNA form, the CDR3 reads TGCGCCAGCAGTGACCCTCCTAGCGGAGGCTCCTACAATGAGCAGTTCTTC.

In DNA, the CDR3 is TGTGCCAGCAGTGACGTTAGCTACAGACATAGCAATCAGCCCCAGCATTTT. Translated, it gives CASSDVSYRHSNQPQHF. The genes are TRBV2 and TRBJ1-5; D not resolved. V was pared by 3 bases and J by 0 bases, with 15 bases between. Germline lookup yields CDR1 SNHLY and CDR2 FYNNEI. The CDR3 extends over 17 amino acids.

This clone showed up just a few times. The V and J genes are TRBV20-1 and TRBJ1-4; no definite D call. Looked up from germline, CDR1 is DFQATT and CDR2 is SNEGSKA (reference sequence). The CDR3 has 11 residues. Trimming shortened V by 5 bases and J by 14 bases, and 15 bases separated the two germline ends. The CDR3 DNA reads TGCAGTGCTGAGCTTGCCGGGCCTCTGTTTTTT. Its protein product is CSAELAGPLFF.